The present entry profiles one T cell receptor (beta chain) with its context. Its antigen remains unidentified. The data originate from a study of memory CD4+ T cells and cytomegalovirus serostatus. Whole-study context: Healthy Belgian adult donors included about nine CMV-positive and approximately 25 CMV-negative people. Broader study findings: The CMV-associated TCR signature appears largely within the CD4+ memory repertoire. Median bootstrapped AUC for CMV status was just over 0.94 originally, 0.85 to 0.92 US-trained.

The table came from immunoSEQ multiplex PCR; TCRdb's copy has only in-frame clones and leaves some out. The sample yields under 50,000 clones, around 76% seen once. Single viable CD3+CD4+CD8-CD45RO+ cells were sorted as the memory CD4+ T cells. The J segment lost 8 bases and the V segment lost 9 bases, leaving 6 bases of the junction unmatched. Germline CDR1 and CDR2: LNHDA and SQIVND (reference sequence). This CDR3 is 13 amino acids long. Sequenced: memory CD4+ T cells from blood. The chain has TRBV19 and TRBJ1-4, with 10 bases lining up with TRBD1. This TCR came from an adult in good health and CMV-seropositive. CDR3 in amino acids: CASRDRGKEKLFF. The CDR3, as DNA: TGTGCCAGCCGGGACAGGGGAAAAGAAAAACTGTTTTTT.